This entry lists 18 T cell receptor beta chains sequenced from one sample in a study of shared clonotypes between healthy human individuals. CD45RO-negative CD8 cells positively selected for CCR7 made up the naive population, which excluded terminally differentiated effector memory CD45RA+ cells. Produced via immunoSEQ multiplex PCR; TCRdb's table is partial and in-frame only. The table includes 700,000 to 950,000 clones, about 96% detected once. The specimen sequenced was naive CD8+ T cells sorted from blood. These receptors were taken from a man aged 25-45 years in good health.

This sequence joins TRBV11-2 and TRBJ2-3; D gene unclear. This CDR3 comprises 14 residues. CDR1 is SGHAT and CDR2 is FQNNGV in the germline V gene. V was clipped by 1 base and J by 6 bases, with 11 bases between them. CDR3 amino acids: CASSLVLVIDTQYF. Here the CDR3 DNA reads TGTGCCAGCAGCTTAGTTCTAGTCATTGATACGCAGTATTTT. Based on the CDR3 plus reference TRBV11-2 and TRBJ2-3, the full variable domain is EAGVAQSPRYKIIEKRQSVAFWCNPISGHATLYWYQQILGQGPKLLIQFQNNGVVDDSQLPKDRFSAERLKGVDSTLKIQPAKLEDSAVYLCASSLVLVIDTQYFGPGTRLTVL.

The rearrangement links TRBV4-2 to TRBJ2-1; D not resolved. V lost 3 bases to trimming and J lost 5 bases, with 11 bases between them. Germline values: CDR1 LGHNA, CDR2 YNFKEQ. There are 14 residues in the CDR3. The CDR3 DNA reads TGTGCCAGCAGCCACGGGTGGGGAAACAATGAGCAGTTCTTC. It encodes CASSHGWGNNEQFF.

The chain joins TRBV13 to TRBJ1-1; 7 bases map to TRBD1. CDR1 PRHDT and CDR2 FYEKMQ come from the germline V gene (reference sequence). J gave up 0 bases and V 0 bases, and 7 bases lay outside the gene matches. The CDR3 runs 17 residues. CDR3 protein: CASSLGPVGQVNTEAFF. CDR3 sequence (DNA): TGTGCCAGCAGCTTAGGTCCCGTAGGACAGGTGAACACTGAAGCTTTCTTT.

The V call is TRBV27, the J call TRBJ2-1; D is ambiguous. Trimming removed 5 bases from V and 4 bases from J, with 18 bases in between. The CDR3 spans 16 residues. Germline-derived CDR1 and CDR2 are MNHEY and SMNVEV (reference sequence). The CDR3 DNA reads TGTGCCAGCAGTACTCACTCAAACCTTGGGTACAATGAGCAGTTCTTC. This codes for CASSTHSNLGYNEQFF.

V is TRBV5-1 and J is TRBJ2-7; 13 bases match TRBD2. The germline V gene has CDR1 SGHRS and CDR2 YFSETQ. The V segment lost 5 bases and the J segment 5 bases; nucleotides outside the gene matches: 13. The CDR3 runs 17 residues. The CDR3 coding sequence is TGCGCCAGCAGACCGGGACTAGCGGGATATAGTGTCGACGAGCAGTACTTC. Encoded protein: CASRPGLAGYSVDEQYF.

The DNA of the CDR3 is TGTGCCAGCAGCTTGGACTCTAGCGGGAGAGATACGCAGTATTTT. Its translation is CASSLDSSGRDTQYF. V usage is TRBV5-6 and J usage is TRBJ2-3; TRBD2 aligns across 10 bases. From germline, CDR1 is SGHDT and CDR2 YYEEEE. This CDR3 region has 15 residues. Losses at the gene ends were 0 bases for V and 5 bases for J; bases not matched to a gene: 3.

This rearrangement joins TRBV14 to TRBJ1-3, with D maybe TRBD1 (5 bases). Trimming left V 0 bases short and J 2 bases short, with 11 bases between. The CDR3 spans 16 residues. From germline, CDR1 is SGHDN and CDR2 FVKESK. In DNA form, the CDR3 reads TGTGCCAGCAGCCAAGATTGGGGGAATGCTGGAAACACCATATATTTT. It codes for CASSQDWGNAGNTIYF. The whole variable domain, remainder taken from reference TRBV14 and TRBJ1-3, is EAGVTQFPSHSVIEKGQTVTLRCDPISGHDNLYWYRRVMGKEIKFLLHFVKESKQDESGMPNNRFLAERTGGTYSTLKVQPAELEDSGVYFCASSQDWGNAGNTIYFGEGSWLTVV.

The rearrangement joins TRBV30 to TRBJ2-7; D unresolved. This CDR3 region has 14 residues. The ends were cut back, 4 bases at V and 4 bases at J, with 17 bases in the middle. CDR1 and CDR2 from the germline V gene are GTSNPN and SVGIG (reference sequence). CDR3 sequence reads: CAWTPGLKKYEQYF. The CDR3 region has the DNA TGTGCCTGGACACCGGGCCTAAAGAAGTACGAGCAGTACTTC.

V is TRBV7-6 and J is TRBJ2-7; weak D call: TRBD2 (6 bases). There are 16 residues in the CDR3. Germline-derived CDR1 and CDR2 are SGHVS and FNYEAQ. With 1 base removed from V and 0 bases from J, the gap between germline ends came to 13 bases. This CDR3 reads CASSLGLADYSYEQYF. CDR3 DNA: TGTGCCAGCAGCTTAGGGTTGGCGGACTACTCCTACGAGCAGTACTTC.

J is TRBJ2-1 and V is TRBV25-1; D gene uncertain. V lost 1 base to trimming and J lost 4 bases, with 8 bases between them. The CDR3 consists of 14 residues. Per the germline V gene, CDR1 is MGHDK and CDR2 is SYGVNS. Here the CDR3 reads CASSEWSGYNEQFF. The CDR3 bases are TGTGCCAGCAGTGAATGGAGTGGTTACAATGAGCAGTTCTTC.

The rearrangement uses TRBV9 and TRBJ2-2; D is unresolved. The CDR3 runs 11 residues. Trimming pared 7 bases from V and 6 bases from J, leaving 7 bases between. The germline CDR1 and CDR2 sequences are SGDLS and YYNGEE. The CDR3 region is CASLGSGELFF. CDR3 DNA sequence: TGTGCCAGCCTTGGGTCCGGGGAGCTGTTTTTT.

This chain joins TRBV4-1 and TRBJ1-2, with D tentatively TRBD1 (5 bases). CDR3 length: 14 amino acids. Per germline, CDR1 MGHRA and CDR2 YSYEKL. Trimming pared 1 base from V and 3 bases from J, leaving 9 bases between. CDR3 loop: CASSQVGRDYGYTF. DNA for the CDR3: TGCGCCAGCAGCCAAGTGGGACGGGACTATGGCTACACCTTC.

This clone was detected once. The chain combines TRBV15 with TRBJ2-2, with D perhaps TRBD1 (6 bases). The CDR3 contains 17 residues. The V end was cut by 0 bases, the J end by 1 base, with 12 bases between. Per germline, CDR1 LNHNV and CDR2 YYDKDF (reference sequence). Here the CDR3 reads CATSRDRVTGNTGELFF. CDR3 DNA: TGTGCCACCAGCAGAGATCGGGTGACAGGGAACACCGGGGAGCTGTTTTTT.

The chain carries TRBV27 and TRBJ2-3, with D tentatively TRBD2 (7 bases). The CDR3 runs to 15 residues. Trimming shortened V by 5 bases and J by 4 bases, and 16 bases separated the two germline ends. The germline gives CDR1 MNHEY, CDR2 SMNVEV (reference sequence). CDR3 bases: TGTGCCAGCAGTCCACGACGGGGGGCGGCAGATACGCAGTATTTT. This codes for CASSPRRGAADTQYF.

The chain is built from TRBV19 and TRBJ1-5; the match to TRBD1 covers 10 bases. Germline CDR1 LNHDA, CDR2 SQIVND (reference sequence). CDR3 length equals 16 residues. The V gene end was trimmed by 6 bases and the J gene end by 6 bases; junction bases not matched to a gene: 11. The DNA for the CDR3 is TGTGCCAGTAGAGATGTGACAGGGGGCATTACTCAGCCCCAGCATTTT. This sequence encodes CASRDVTGGITQPQHF. The full variable domain, with the rest looked up from reference TRBV19 and TRBJ1-5, is DGGITQSPKYLFRKEGQNVTLSCEQNLNHDAMYWYRQDPGQGLRLIYYSQIVNDFQKGDIAEGYSVSREKKESFPLTVTSAQKNPTAFYLCASRDVTGGITQPQHFGDGTRLSIL.

CDR3 sequence: CASSEDYRAPYSNQPQHF. CDR3 coding DNA: TGTGCCAGCAGTGAAGATTATAGGGCACCTTATAGCAATCAGCCCCAGCATTTT. The chain recombines TRBV6-1 with TRBJ1-5; D is ambiguous. The germline V gene has CDR1 MNHNS and CDR2 SASEGT. CDR3 length equals 18 residues. The V and J ends lost 1 base and 0 bases respectively, with 16 bases between them.

This clone was detected only once. The V call is TRBV5-1, the J call TRBJ2-5, with a possible D match to TRBD1 (6 bases). The CDR3 loop spans 17 amino acids. CDR1 is SGHRS and CDR2 is YFSETQ in the germline V gene. Trimming removed 4 bases at V and 5 bases at J, with 24 bases between. This CDR3 reads CASSPGQTSGQRETQYF. In DNA, the CDR3 is TGCGCCAGCAGCCCAGGACAGACATCGGGACAACGGGAGACCCAGTACTTC.

The chain combines TRBV12-5 with TRBJ2-3, with a tentative D call TRBD1 (5 bases). V lost 1 base and J lost 3, with 20 bases in between. Germline CDR1 and CDR2: LGHNT and FRNRAP. The length of the CDR3 is 18 residues. CDR3 coding DNA: TGTGCTAGTGGTTTGGATTTAAGTGGCAGGGCCGCAACAGATACGCAGTATTTT. Residues: CASGLDLSGRAATDTQYF.